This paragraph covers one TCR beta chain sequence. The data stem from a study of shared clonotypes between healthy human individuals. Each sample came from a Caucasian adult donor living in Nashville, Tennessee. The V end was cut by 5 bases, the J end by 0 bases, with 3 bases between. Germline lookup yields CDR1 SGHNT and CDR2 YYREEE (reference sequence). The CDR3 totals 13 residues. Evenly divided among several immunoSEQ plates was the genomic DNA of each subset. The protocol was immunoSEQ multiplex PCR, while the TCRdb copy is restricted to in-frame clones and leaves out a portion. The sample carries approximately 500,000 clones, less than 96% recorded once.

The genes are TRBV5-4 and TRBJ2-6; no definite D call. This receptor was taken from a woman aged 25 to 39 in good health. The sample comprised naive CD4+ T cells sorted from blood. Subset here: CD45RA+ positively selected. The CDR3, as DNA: TGTGCCAGCAGACGCTCTGGGGCCAACGTCCTGACTTTC. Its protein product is CASRRSGANVLTF. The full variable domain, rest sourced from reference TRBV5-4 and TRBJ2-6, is ETGVTQSPTHLIKTRGQQVTLRCSSQSGHNTVSWYQQALGQGPQFIFQYYREEENGRGNFPPRFSGLQFPNYSSELNVNALELDDSALYLCASRRSGANVLTFGAGSRLTVL.